This T cell receptor beta chain was identified during a study of blood T cell repertoires in COVID-19. Study processing details: Quantification of nucleated cells was approximated via reference gene primer amplification. TCRdb keeps only in-frame clones here, not all; method: immunoSEQ multiplex PCR. For V, J and clone size, that table is used; D and trimming come from the DNA. The table includes 180,000 or so clones, approximately 85% detected once. Sequenced sample: PBMCs or T cells enriched from blood (not recorded which). The receptor was isolated from a man in his forties or fifties who had recovered from COVID-19.

The DNA for the CDR3 is TGTGCCAGCAGTTACTCTGAGGGAGGAACTGGAAACACCATATATTTT. Its translation is CASSYSEGGTGNTIYF. The chain employs TRBV6-5 and TRBJ1-3; no clear D gene. The CDR3 is 16 amino acids. Germline assignment: CDR1 MNHEY and CDR2 SVGAGI. The V and J ends lost 0 bases and 2 bases respectively, with 11 bases between them.